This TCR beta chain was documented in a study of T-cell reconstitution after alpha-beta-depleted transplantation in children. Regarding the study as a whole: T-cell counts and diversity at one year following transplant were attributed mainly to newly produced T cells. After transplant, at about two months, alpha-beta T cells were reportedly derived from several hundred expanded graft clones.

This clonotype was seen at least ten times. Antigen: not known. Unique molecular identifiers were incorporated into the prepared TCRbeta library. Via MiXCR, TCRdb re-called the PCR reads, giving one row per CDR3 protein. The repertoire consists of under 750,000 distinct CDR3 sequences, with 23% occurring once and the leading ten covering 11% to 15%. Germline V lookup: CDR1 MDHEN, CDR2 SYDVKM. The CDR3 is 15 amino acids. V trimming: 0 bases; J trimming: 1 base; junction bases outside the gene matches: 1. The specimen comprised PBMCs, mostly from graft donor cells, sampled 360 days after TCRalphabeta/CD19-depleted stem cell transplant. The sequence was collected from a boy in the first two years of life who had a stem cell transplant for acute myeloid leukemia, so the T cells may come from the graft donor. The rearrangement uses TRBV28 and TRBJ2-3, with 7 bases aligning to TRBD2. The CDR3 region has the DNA TGTGCCAGCAGTTTATGGGGAGGGGGCACAGATACGCAGTATTTT. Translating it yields CASSLWGGGTDTQYF.